The sequence of this TCR beta chain was determined in a study of shared clonotypes between healthy human individuals. In the authors' methods: Junction-only sequences produced by ImmunoSEQ had no quality scores, so filtering differed. The data were produced by immunoSEQ multiplex PCR, yet TCRdb's version contains in-frame clones alone and is incomplete. The V and J calls and the clone size are those of that table, but D and trimming were determined from the DNA. The sample has under 650,000 clones, about 95% seen once. Germline V lookup: CDR1 SEHNR, CDR2 FQNEAQ (reference sequence). The CDR3 extends over 14 amino acids. Trimming cost V 4 bases and J 0 bases, with 10 bases left between them. This clone has a handful of counts. Its target is not known. General study findings and limits: Blood was the sole source, and tissue repertoires probably differ. Rarefaction showed sorted-subset sequencing was incomplete despite large depth.

The sample was naive CD4+ T cells sorted from blood. Subset described: CD45RA+ positively selected. The clonotype was recovered from a woman between 25 and 40 years old in good health. The chain couples TRBV7-9 to TRBJ2-7, with D perhaps TRBD2 (5 bases). CDR3 region: CASSSLAGSYEQYF. Written as DNA, the CDR3 is TGTGCCAGCAGCTCCCTTGCGGGCTCCTACGAGCAGTACTTC.